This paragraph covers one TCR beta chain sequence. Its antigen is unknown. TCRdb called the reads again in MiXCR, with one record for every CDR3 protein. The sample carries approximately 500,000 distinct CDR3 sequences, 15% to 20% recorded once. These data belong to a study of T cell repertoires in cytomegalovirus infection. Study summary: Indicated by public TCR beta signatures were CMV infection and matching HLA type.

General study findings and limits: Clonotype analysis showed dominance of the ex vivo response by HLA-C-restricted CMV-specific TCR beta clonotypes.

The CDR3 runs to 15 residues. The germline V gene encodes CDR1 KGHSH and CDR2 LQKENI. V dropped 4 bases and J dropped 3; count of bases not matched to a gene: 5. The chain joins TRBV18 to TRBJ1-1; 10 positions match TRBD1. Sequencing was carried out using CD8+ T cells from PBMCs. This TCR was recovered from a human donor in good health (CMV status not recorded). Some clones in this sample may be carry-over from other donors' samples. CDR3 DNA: TGTGCCAGCTCACAAGGGACAGGGGTGGACACTGAAGCTTTCTTT. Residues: CASSQGTGVDTEAFF.